One and the same sample provided the 5 T cell receptor beta chains below, sequenced in a study of early stage breast cancer tumors. Assay used: immunoSEQ multiplex PCR; TCRdb lists only in-frame clones, some missing. In the table there are about 70,000 clones, 80% of which are singletons. Sequencing was carried out using blood. The receptors derive from a person in their 40s with breast cancer.

V is TRBV5-1 and J is TRBJ2-4, with a weak D call TRBD2 (7 bases). V shed 5 bases and J shed 0 bases, with 15 bases lying between them. Germline lookup yields CDR1 SGHRS and CDR2 YFSETQ. The CDR3 sequence is 16 residues long. The CDR3 nucleotides read TGCGCCAGCAGAATAGGGGGGGCTGGAGCCAAAAACATTCAGTACTTC. Protein sequence: CASRIGGAGAKNIQYF.

The chain couples TRBV19 to TRBJ1-1; D is unresolved. CDR1 and CDR2 from the germline V gene are LNHDA and SQIVND (reference sequence). This CDR3 spans 15 amino acids. The V end was cut by 7 bases, the J end by 0 bases, with 15 bases between. The CDR3 DNA is TGTGCCAGTATGGAGGGTTTCTCAATGAACACTGAAGCTTTCTTT. As protein: CASMEGFSMNTEAFF.

The chain recombines TRBV18 with TRBJ2-1; 10 bases line up with TRBD1. Germline assignment: CDR1 KGHSH and CDR2 LQKENI. CDR3 length: 15 amino acids. After removal of 8 bases from V and 7 bases from J, the junction contained 11 bases not matched to a gene. CDR3 sequence (DNA): TGTGCCAGCGTAAACCGGGACAGGGGTCTTAATGAGCAGTTCTTC. This sequence encodes CASVNRDRGLNEQFF.

V usage is TRBV4-1 and J usage is TRBJ1-5; 9 nucleotides agree with TRBD1. V was clipped by 1 base and J by 5 bases; unmatched bases: 6. The germline CDR1 and CDR2 sequences are MGHRA and YSYEKL. The CDR3 contains 16 residues. CDR3 sequence reads: CASSQGTGVDDQPQHF. The CDR3 DNA is TGCGCCAGCAGCCAAGGGACAGGGGTGGACGATCAGCCCCAGCATTTT.

The chain recombines TRBV20-1 with TRBJ1-1; no clear D. V shed 5 bases and J shed 8 bases, with 9 bases lying between them. The germline V gene has CDR1 DFQATT and CDR2 SNEGSKA (reference sequence). The CDR3 sequence is 10 residues long. The CDR3 reads CSAADKEAFF. The CDR3 nucleotides are TGCAGTGCTGCAGACAAAGAAGCTTTCTTT.